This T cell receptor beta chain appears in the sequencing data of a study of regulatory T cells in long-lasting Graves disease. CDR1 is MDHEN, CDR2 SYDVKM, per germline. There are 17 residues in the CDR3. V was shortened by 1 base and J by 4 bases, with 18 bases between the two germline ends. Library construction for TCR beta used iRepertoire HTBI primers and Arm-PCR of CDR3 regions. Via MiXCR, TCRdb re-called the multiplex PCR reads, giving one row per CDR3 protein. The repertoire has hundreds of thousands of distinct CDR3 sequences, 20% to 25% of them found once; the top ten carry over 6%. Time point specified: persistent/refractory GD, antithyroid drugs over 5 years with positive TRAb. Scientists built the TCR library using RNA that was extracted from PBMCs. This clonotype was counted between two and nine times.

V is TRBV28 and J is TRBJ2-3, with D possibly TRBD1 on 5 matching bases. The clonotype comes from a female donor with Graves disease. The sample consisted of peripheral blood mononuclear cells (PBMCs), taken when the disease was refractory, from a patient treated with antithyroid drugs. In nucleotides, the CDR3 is TGTGCCAGCAGTTTATTTAAAGGAATCCAAGGGGCAGATACGCAGTATTTT. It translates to CASSLFKGIQGADTQYF.